Given below is one TCR beta chain in context. Its target is not known. The germline V gene has CDR1 MNHEY and CDR2 SMNVEV (reference sequence). Losses at the gene ends were 5 bases for V and 10 bases for J; bases not matched to a gene: 8. This CDR3 has 15 residues. A J-beta primer mix and a sample-barcoded 5' primer were used in a second PCR of about 6 to 12 cycles. MiXCR, run by TCRdb on the 5' RACE reads, gives a single entry per CDR3 protein. The data contain approximately 810,000 distinct CDR3 sequences, under 30% of them singletons. This record comes from a study of blood T cells in healthy people across ages. Study-wide findings and caveats: Higher diversity, along with more naive CD4+ cells, distinguished long-lived donors from aged donors. The donors' CMV status was not determined, possibly confounding changes in expanded clonotypes.

The sample providers were healthy Caucasian people from Russia, aged about 6 to 90. Isolation of PBMCs gave at least 6 million cells per sample. This clonotype originated in a woman of 80 years or more in good health. The J gene is TRBJ1-6, the V gene TRBV27; 10 nucleotides line up with TRBD1. The source material was blood. The DNA for the CDR3 is TGTGCCAGCAGTAGGGGACAGGGGATAGGATCACCCCTCCACTTT. It specifies CASSRGQGIGSPLHF.